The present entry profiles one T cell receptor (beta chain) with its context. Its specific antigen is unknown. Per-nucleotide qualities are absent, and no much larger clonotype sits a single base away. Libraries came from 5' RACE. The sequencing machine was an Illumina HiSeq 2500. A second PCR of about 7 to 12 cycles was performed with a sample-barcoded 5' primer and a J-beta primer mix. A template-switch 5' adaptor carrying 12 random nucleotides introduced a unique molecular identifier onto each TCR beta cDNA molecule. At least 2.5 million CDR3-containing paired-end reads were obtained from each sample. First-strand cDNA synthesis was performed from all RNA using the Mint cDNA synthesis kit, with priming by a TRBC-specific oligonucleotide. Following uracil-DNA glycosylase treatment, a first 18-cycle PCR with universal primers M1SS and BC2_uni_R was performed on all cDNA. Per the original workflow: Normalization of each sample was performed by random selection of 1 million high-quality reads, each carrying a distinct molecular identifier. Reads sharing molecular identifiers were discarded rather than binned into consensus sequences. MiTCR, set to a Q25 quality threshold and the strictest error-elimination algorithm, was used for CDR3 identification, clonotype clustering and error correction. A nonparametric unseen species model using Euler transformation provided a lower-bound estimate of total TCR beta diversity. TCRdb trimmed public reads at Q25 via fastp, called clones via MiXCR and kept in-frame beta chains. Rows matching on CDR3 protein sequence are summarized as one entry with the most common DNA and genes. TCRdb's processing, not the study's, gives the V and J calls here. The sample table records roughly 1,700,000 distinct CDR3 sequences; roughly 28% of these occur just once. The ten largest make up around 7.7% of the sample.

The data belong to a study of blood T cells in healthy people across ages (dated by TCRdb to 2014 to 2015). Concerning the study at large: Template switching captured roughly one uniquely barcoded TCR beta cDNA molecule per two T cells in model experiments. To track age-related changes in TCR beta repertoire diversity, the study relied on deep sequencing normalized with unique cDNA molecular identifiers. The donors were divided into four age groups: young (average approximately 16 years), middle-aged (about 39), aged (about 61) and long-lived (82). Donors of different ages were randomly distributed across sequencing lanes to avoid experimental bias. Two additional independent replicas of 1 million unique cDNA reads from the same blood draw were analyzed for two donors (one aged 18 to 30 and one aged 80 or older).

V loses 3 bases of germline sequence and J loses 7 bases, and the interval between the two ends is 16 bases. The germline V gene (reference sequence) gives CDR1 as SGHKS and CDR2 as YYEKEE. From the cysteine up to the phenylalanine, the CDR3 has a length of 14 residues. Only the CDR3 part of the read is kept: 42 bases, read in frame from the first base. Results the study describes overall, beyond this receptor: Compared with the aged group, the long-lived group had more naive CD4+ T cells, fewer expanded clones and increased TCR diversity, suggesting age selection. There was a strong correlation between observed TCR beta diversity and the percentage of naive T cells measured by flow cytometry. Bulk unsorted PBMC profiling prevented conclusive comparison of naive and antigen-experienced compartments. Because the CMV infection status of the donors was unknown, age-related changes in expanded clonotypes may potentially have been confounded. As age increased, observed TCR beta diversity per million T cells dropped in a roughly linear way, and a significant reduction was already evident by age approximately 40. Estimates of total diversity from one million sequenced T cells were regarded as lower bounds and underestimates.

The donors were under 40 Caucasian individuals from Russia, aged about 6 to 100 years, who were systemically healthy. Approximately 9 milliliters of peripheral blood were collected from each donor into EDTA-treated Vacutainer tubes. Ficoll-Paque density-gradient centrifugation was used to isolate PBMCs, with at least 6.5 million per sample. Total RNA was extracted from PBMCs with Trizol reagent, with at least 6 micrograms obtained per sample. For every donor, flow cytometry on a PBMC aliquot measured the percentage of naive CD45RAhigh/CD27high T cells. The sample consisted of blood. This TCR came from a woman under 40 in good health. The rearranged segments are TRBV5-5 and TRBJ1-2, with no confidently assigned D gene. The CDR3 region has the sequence CASSSTGPISGYTF. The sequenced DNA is TGTGCCAGCAGCTCAACTGGACCTATCAGTGGCTACACCTTC.